This T cell receptor beta chain is from a study of OX40 agonist ivuxolimab in advanced cancers. The CDR3 is 14 amino acids. Germline-derived CDR1 and CDR2 are LNHDA and SQIVND (reference sequence). V was cut by 5 bases and J by 3 bases, with 14 bases left in between. Clones were sequenced by immunoSEQ multiplex PCR, and TCRdb holds only the in-frame ones, with some missing. Of 70,000 to 90,000 clones detected, approximately 89% appear once; the ten largest clones hold over 0.35%. This chain connects TRBV19 to TRBJ2-7, with D perhaps TRBD1 or TRBD2 (5 bases each). The sequences come from CD4+ or CD8+ T cells sorted from blood, collected in a trial of the OX40 agonist ivuxolimab. This TCR came from an adult with an advanced solid tumor such as melanoma, head and neck, liver or kidney cancer. CDR3 region: CASSASGPIYEQYF. The CDR3 nucleotides read TGTGCCAGTAGTGCCTCGGGGCCAATCTACGAGCAGTACTTC.